The 12 T cell receptor beta chains listed next were all sequenced from one sample in a study of cytomegalovirus exposure and HLA in healthy donors. The PCR contained 60 Vbeta and 13 Jbeta primers. Sequenced by immunoSEQ multiplex PCR; TCRdb stores in-frame clones only, minus some. The table for this sample gives around 150,000 clones. Sequencing was performed on PBMCs. The receptors here all came from a man between 25 and 39 years old in good health and CMV-seronegative.

This chain connects TRBV4-1 to TRBJ2-7, with 7 bases lining up with TRBD2. V trimming: 4 bases; J trimming: 0 bases; junction bases outside the gene matches: 9. Per germline, CDR1 MGHRA and CDR2 YSYEKL. CDR3 length: 16 residues. CDR3 DNA sequence: TGCGCCAGCAGCCCCCGGGCGGGAGTGACCTCCTACGAGCAGTACTTC. Protein: CASSPRAGVTSYEQYF.

This chain connects TRBV6-5 to TRBJ1-5; 9 nucleotides align to TRBD1. The CDR3 consists of 16 residues. V dropped 4 bases and J dropped 2; count of bases not matched to a gene: 6. From germline, CDR1 is MNHEY and CDR2 SVGAGI. CDR3 DNA: TGTGCCAGCAGTTCTATACAGGGGGCCGGCAATCAGCCCCAGCATTTT. Translated, it gives CASSSIQGAGNQPQHF.

This chain joins TRBV9 and TRBJ2-1, with TRBD2 matching 11 bases. There are 15 residues in the CDR3. Trimming removed 0 bases from V and 10 bases from J; junction bases left unmatched: 6. CDR1 SGDLS and CDR2 YYNGEE come from the germline V gene. CDR3 DNA: TGTGCCAGCAGCGTAGGGGTAGCGGGAGGGCGGGAGCAGTTCTTC. It is translated as CASSVGVAGGREQFF.

The V gene is TRBV4-1, the J gene TRBJ2-1; D is unclear. The CDR3 length is 14 residues. Germline V lookup: CDR1 MGHRA, CDR2 YSYEKL. Trimming removed 4 bases at V and 3 bases at J, with 10 bases between. The CDR3 DNA sequence: TGCGCCAGCAGCCTCTATGAAAGCTACAATGAGCAGTTCTTC. Its protein product is CASSLYESYNEQFF.

The chain links TRBV5-1 to TRBJ1-1; 7 bases align to TRBD1. V shed 4 bases, J shed 2 bases, and the junction held 5 bases outside the gene matches. The CDR3 length is 14 residues. CDR1 and CDR2 (germline): SGHRS, YFSETQ. For the CDR3, the DNA is TGCGCCAGCAGCCAGACAGGGACTAACACTGAAGCTTTCTTT. Its protein is CASSQTGTNTEAFF.

This chain links TRBV18 with TRBJ2-3; perhaps TRBD2 as D (6 bases). This CDR3 spans 15 amino acids. The germline gives CDR1 KGHSH, CDR2 LQKENI. V lost 3 bases and J 2 bases, leaving 12 bases between the germline ends. The DNA for the CDR3 is TGTGCCAGCTCACCCCAGCGGGCTAACACAGATACGCAGTATTTT. Its translation is CASSPQRANTDTQYF. Full variable domain (rest looked up from reference TRBV18 and TRBJ2-3): NAGVMQNPRHLVRRRGQEARLRCSPMKGHSHVYWYRQLPEEGLKFMVYLQKENIIDESGMPKERFSAEFPKEGPSILRIQQVVRGDSAAYFCASSPQRANTDTQYFGPGTRLTVL.

The chain uses TRBV7-8 and TRBJ2-7; D not certain. Trimming left V 5 bases short and J 7 bases short, with 9 bases between. The CDR3 runs to 11 residues. Germline V gene data show CDR1 as SGHVS and CDR2 as FQNEAQ. In DNA form, the CDR3 reads TGTGCCAGCAGCCTCCGGTTAGAGCAGTACTTC. Its protein product is CASSLRLEQYF.

The V gene is TRBV12-5, the J gene TRBJ2-7, with D maybe TRBD1 (6 bases). Germline V gene lookup returns CDR1 LGHNT and CDR2 FRNRAP. Trimming shortened V by 5 bases and J by 3 bases, and 14 bases separated the two germline ends. The CDR3 sequence is 14 residues long. The CDR3 here is CASGPNTGFYEQYF. Here the CDR3 DNA reads TGTGCTAGTGGTCCGAACACAGGGTTCTACGAGCAGTACTTC.

The chain joins TRBV29-1 to TRBJ2-1; 7 positions match TRBD2. The germline gives CDR1 SQVTM, CDR2 ANQGSEA. The CDR3 totals 13 residues. Losses at the gene ends were 0 bases for V and 8 bases for J; bases not matched to a gene: 4. The CDR3 spells CSVEEGTIDEQFF. The CDR3 bases are TGCAGCGTTGAAGAAGGGACTATCGATGAGCAGTTCTTC.

The CDR3 spells CASQRTGGAYNEQFF. The CDR3 region has the DNA TGCGCCAGCCAAAGAACAGGGGGCGCCTACAATGAGCAGTTCTTC. This chain connects TRBV5-1 to TRBJ2-1, with TRBD1 matching over 9 bases. The germline CDR1 and CDR2 sequences are SGHRS and YFSETQ. The CDR3 sequence is 15 residues long. V trimming: 7 bases; J trimming: 2 bases; junction bases outside the gene matches: 7.

The J gene is TRBJ1-2, the V gene TRBV4-1, with D unresolved. The length of the CDR3 is 17 residues. Germline CDR1 is MGHRA and CDR2 is YSYEKL. Trimming removed 1 base from V and 3 bases from J, with 18 bases in between. CDR3 in DNA: TGCGCCAGCAGCCAAGGTCGCCAGGTCGGGGAGGACTATGGCTACACCTTC. Amino acids: CASSQGRQVGEDYGYTF.

The chain is built from TRBV15 and TRBJ2-7, with 7 bases matching TRBD2. CDR3 length: 14 residues. Germline CDR1 LNHNV, CDR2 YYDKDF (reference sequence). V gave up 6 bases and J gave up 0 bases; unmatched junction bases: 5. The CDR3 sequence is CATREAGSSYEQYF. CDR3 sequence (DNA): TGTGCCACCAGGGAAGCGGGGAGCTCCTACGAGCAGTACTTC.